Each of the 14 T cell receptor beta chains below was sequenced from the same sample in a study of cytomegalovirus exposure and HLA in healthy donors. The PCR contained 60 Vbeta and 13 Jbeta primers. Method: immunoSEQ multiplex PCR; TCRdb's copy keeps in-frame clones and lacks some. The top ten clones hold around 2.6% of a sample with over 110,000 clones, over 65% of them seen once. The material sequenced was PBMCs. The receptors stem from a male donor in good health and CMV-seronegative.

The chain is built from TRBV28 and TRBJ1-1; D remains ambiguous. Trimming left V 1 base short and J 5 bases short, with 8 bases between. Germline loops: CDR1 MDHEN, CDR2 SYDVKM. The CDR3 contains 13 residues. CDR3 DNA sequence: TGTGCCAGCAGTTTATTCGTTCGGACTGAAGCTTTCTTT. Translating it yields CASSLFVRTEAFF.

This clone was counted only a few times. The rearrangement joins TRBV6-4 to TRBJ2-1; 10 nucleotides match TRBD2. This CDR3 contains 16 residues. Germline lookup yields CDR1 MRHNA and CDR2 SNTAGT. The junction had 2 bases not matched to a gene; V was cut back by 0 bases and J by 3 bases. Here the CDR3 reads CASSDSGTSDYNEQFF. CDR3 nucleotide sequence: TGTGCCAGCAGTGACTCCGGGACTAGCGACTACAATGAGCAGTTCTTC.

V usage is TRBV10-1 and J usage is TRBJ2-1; 7 bases agree with TRBD1. Losses at the gene ends were 6 bases for V and 4 bases for J; bases not matched to a gene: 3. Germline-derived CDR1 and CDR2 are WNHNN and SYGVQD (reference sequence). This CDR3 comprises 13 residues. The CDR3 reads CASSSGGYNEQFF. CDR3 bases: TGCGCCAGCAGCTCAGGGGGTTACAATGAGCAGTTCTTC.

Note on this clone: One end of the junction is discordant with germline, which a read error may explain. V gene TRBV5-6 combines with J gene TRBJ1-6; 8 nucleotides match TRBD1. CDR3 length equals 14 residues. Germline V CDR1 and CDR2: SGHDT, YYEEEE. CDR3 sequence (DNA): TGTGCCAGCAGTTTGGACAGGGAGGGTTCACCCCTCCACTTT. Its translation is CASSLDREGSPLHF.

The chain employs TRBV27 and TRBJ2-1; D not certain. This CDR3 spans 12 amino acids. Germline values: CDR1 MNHEY, CDR2 SMNVEV (reference sequence). Trimming shortened V by 5 bases and J by 15 bases, and 17 bases separated the two germline ends. CDR3 loop: CASSPTLEPRFF. As DNA, the CDR3 is TGTGCCAGCAGTCCCACCCTGGAGCCCCGGTTCTTC.

Turning to this clone: One end of the junction fails to match germline, which may point to a read error. The chain employs TRBV11-1 and TRBJ2-7; 10 positions agree with TRBD1. This CDR3 region has 15 residues. Germline values: CDR1 SGHAT, CDR2 FQDESV (reference sequence). The CDR3: CASSLGQGGPYEQYF. In DNA form, the CDR3 reads TGTGCCAGCAGTTTAGGACAGGGGGGCCCCTACGAGCAGTACTTC.

This rearrangement joins TRBV15 to TRBJ2-7, with D possibly TRBD2 on 6 matching bases. V lost 4 bases to trimming and J lost 0 bases, with 25 bases between them. The CDR3 has 19 amino acids. Germline V gene lookup returns CDR1 LNHNV and CDR2 YYDKDF (reference sequence). As DNA, the CDR3 is TGTGCCACCAGCACCACCCGGGGGTCTGATCATCCTAGCTCCTACGAGCAGTACTTC. Its protein is CATSTTRGSDHPSSYEQYF.

This chain joins TRBV9 and TRBJ2-7; D is possibly TRBD2 (6 bases). The CDR3 covers 15 residues. Germline CDR1 reads SGDLS; CDR2 reads YYNGEE. Trimming took 4 bases from V and 6 from J, leaving 20 bases between them. The CDR3 DNA follows: TGTGCCAGCAGCCCTTCGGAGGGAGGCTTCCGCGAGCAGTACTTC. Encoded protein: CASSPSEGGFREQYF.

This chain links TRBV5-1 with TRBJ2-1, with D hard to call. Germline V gives CDR1 SGHRS, CDR2 YFSETQ. Trimming left V 4 bases short and J 0 bases short, with 8 bases between. This CDR3 comprises 14 residues. CDR3 loop: CASSVVSSYNEQFF. In nucleotides, the CDR3 is TGCGCCAGCAGCGTGGTTAGCTCCTACAATGAGCAGTTCTTC.

This chain joins TRBV7-9 and TRBJ2-3; 7 bases line up with TRBD2. The length of the CDR3 is 16 residues. Germline assignment: CDR1 SEHNR and CDR2 FQNEAQ (reference sequence). J gave up 2 bases and V 0 bases, and 5 bases lay outside the gene matches. DNA for the CDR3: TGTGCCAGCAGCTTAGCCGGACTAGAAGACACAGATACGCAGTATTTT. Amino acid sequence: CASSLAGLEDTDTQYF.

The chain couples TRBV7-6 to TRBJ2-3; TRBD2 might be the D (6 bases). V lost 2 bases, J lost 2 bases, and 11 bases lay in between. Germline V gene lookup returns CDR1 SGHVS and CDR2 FNYEAQ. This CDR3 region has 15 residues. In nucleotides, the CDR3 is TGTGCCAGCAGCTTATTGGGCGGGGCCACAGATACGCAGTATTTT. Translation gives CASSLLGGATDTQYF.

A single count supports this clone. The chain employs TRBV6-5 and TRBJ2-7; 7 bases are shared with TRBD2. This CDR3 spans 16 amino acids. The V segment lost 2 bases and the J segment 9 bases; nucleotides outside the gene matches: 16. The V gene's germline CDR1 is MNHEY and CDR2 SVGAGI. The CDR3: CASSYAVPGRESGQYF. For the CDR3, the DNA is TGTGCCAGCAGTTACGCTGTCCCGGGGCGGGAGAGTGGGCAGTACTTC.

The J gene is TRBJ1-1, the V gene TRBV5-1; tentatively, D is TRBD1 (5 bases). The V gene lost 4 bases and the J gene lost 0 bases, with 13 bases spanning the gap. CDR3 size: 15 residues. CDR1 is SGHRS, CDR2 YFSETQ, per germline. For the CDR3, the DNA is TGCGCCAGCAGCGGACCGGGAGGGGTGAACACTGAAGCTTTCTTT. Its translation is CASSGPGGVNTEAFF.

The V call is TRBV11-2, the J call TRBJ2-2; possibly TRBD1 for D (5 bases). V lost 5 bases and J lost 1, with 14 bases in between. The CDR3 totals 16 residues. Germline CDR1 and CDR2: SGHAT and FQNNGV. CDR3 coding DNA: TGTGCCAGCAGCCTAACCCACAGGTTGAACACCGGGGAGCTGTTTTTT. Translation gives CASSLTHRLNTGELFF.